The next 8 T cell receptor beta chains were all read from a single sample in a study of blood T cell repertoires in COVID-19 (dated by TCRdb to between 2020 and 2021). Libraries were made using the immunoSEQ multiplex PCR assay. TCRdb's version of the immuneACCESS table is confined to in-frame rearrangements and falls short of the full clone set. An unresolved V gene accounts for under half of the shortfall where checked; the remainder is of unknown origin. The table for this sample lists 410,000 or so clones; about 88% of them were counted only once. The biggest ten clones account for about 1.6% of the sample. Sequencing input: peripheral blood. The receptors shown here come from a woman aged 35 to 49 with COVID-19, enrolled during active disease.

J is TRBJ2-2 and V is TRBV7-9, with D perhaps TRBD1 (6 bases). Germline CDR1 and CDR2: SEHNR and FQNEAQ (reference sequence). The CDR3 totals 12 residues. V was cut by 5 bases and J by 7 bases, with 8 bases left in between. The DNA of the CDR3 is TGTGCCAGCAGCCCACAGGGCGGGGAGCTGTTTTTT. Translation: CASSPQGGELFF.

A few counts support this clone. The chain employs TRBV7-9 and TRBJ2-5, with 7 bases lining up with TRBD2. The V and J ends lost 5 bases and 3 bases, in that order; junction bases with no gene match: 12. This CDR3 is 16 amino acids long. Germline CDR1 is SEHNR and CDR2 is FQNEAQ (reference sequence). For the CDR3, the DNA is TGTGCCAGCAGCCCACCTACTGGACTAGGTGAAGAGACCCAGTACTTC. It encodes CASSPPTGLGEETQYF.

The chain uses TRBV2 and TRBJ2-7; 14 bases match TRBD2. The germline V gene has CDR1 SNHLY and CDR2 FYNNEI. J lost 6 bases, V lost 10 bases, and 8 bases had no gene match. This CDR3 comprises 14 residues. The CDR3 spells CATLGLAGGGEQYF. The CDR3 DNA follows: TGTGCCACCCTTGGACTAGCGGGAGGAGGCGAGCAGTACTTC.

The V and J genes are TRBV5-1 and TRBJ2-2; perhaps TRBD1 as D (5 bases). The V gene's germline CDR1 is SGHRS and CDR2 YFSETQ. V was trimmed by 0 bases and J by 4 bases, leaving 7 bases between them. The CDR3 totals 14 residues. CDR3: CASSLERGTGELFF. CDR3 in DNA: TGCGCCAGCAGCTTGGAAAGGGGCACCGGGGAGCTGTTTTTT.

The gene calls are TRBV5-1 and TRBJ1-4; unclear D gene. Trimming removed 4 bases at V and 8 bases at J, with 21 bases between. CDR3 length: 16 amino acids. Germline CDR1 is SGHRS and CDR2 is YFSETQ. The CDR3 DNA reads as TGCGCCAGCAGCCTCCGATCCGAGGGCTGGGGAGAAAAACTGTTTTTT. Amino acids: CASSLRSEGWGEKLFF.

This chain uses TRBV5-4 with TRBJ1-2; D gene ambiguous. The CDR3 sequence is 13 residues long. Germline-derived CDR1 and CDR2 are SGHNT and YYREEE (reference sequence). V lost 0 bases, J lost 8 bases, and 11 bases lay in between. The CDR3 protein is CASSLAAIGGYTF. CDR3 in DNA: TGTGCCAGCAGCTTGGCCGCGATCGGGGGCTACACCTTC.

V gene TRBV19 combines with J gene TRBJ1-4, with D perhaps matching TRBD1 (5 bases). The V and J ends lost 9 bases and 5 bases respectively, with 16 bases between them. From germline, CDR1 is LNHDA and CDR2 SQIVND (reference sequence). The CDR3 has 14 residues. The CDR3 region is CAREFGAGNEKLFF. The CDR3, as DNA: TGTGCCAGGGAGTTTGGGGCAGGAAATGAAAAACTGTTTTTT.

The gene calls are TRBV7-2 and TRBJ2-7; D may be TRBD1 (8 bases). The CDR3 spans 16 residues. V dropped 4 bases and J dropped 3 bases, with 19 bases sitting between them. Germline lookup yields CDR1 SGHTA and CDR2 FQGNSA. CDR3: CASSSPPTGGGYEQYF. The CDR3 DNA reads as TGTGCCAGCAGCTCACCACCTACAGGGGGGGGCTACGAGCAGTACTTC.